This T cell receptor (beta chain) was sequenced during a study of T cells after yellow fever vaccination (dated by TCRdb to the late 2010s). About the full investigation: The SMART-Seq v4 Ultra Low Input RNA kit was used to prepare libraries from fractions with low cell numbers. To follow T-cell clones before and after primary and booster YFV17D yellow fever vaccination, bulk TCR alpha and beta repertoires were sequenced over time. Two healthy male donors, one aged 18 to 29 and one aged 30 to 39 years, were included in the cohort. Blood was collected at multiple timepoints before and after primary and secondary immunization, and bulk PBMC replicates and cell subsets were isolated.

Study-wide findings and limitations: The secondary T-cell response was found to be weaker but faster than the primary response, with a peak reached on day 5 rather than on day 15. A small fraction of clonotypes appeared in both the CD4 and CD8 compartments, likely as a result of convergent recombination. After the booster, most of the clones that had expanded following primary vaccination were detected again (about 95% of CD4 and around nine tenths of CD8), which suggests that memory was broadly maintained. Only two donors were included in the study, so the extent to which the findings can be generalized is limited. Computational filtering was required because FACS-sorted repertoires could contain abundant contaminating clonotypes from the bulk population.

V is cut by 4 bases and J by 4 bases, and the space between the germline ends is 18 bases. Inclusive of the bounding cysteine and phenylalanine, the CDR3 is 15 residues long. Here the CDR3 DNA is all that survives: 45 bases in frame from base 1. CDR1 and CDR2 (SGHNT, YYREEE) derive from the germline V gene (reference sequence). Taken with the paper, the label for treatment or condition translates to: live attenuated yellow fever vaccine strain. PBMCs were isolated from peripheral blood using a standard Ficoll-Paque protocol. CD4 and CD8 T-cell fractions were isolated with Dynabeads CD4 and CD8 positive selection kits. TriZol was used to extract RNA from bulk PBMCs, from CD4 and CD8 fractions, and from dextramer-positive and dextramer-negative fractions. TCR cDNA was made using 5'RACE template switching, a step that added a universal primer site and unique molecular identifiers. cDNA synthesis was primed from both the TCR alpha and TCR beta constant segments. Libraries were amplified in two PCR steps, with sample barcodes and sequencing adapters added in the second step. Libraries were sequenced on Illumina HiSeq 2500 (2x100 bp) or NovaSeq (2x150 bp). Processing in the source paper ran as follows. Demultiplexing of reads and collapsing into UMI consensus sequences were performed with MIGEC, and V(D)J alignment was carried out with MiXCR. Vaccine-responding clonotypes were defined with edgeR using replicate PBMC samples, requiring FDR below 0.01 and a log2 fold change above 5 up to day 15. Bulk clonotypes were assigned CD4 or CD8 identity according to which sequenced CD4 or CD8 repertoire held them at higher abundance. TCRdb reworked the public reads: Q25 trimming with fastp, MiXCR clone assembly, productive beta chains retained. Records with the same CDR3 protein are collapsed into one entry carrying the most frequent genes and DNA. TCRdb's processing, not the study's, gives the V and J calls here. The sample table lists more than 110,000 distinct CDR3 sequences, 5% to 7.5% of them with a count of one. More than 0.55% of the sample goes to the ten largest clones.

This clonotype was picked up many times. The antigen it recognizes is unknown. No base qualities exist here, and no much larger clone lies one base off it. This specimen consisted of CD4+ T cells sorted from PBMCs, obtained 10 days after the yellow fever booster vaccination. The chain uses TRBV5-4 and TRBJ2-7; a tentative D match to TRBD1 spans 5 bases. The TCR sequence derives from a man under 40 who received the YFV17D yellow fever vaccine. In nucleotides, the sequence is TGTGCCAGCAGCAGGGGTGTCGGACCCGAATACGAGCAGTACTTC. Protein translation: CASSRGVGPEYEQYF.